These 25 T cell receptor beta chains originate from one sample sequenced in a study of T-cell memory formation after mild COVID-19. TCRdb re-called the 5' RACE reads through MiXCR, storing one row per CDR3 protein. The sample has roughly 450,000 distinct CDR3 sequences, about a sixth seen once; the top ten hold roughly 21%. Sequencing was carried out using PBMCs or a T cell subset sorted from them (not recorded which). The receptors derive from a man aged 18 to 29 who had mild COVID-19 (a few samples of this study predate the infection). Cell type and time point are not known.

The CDR3 spells CSVEGGTDTQYF. DNA of the CDR3: TGCAGCGTTGAGGGGGGCACAGATACGCAGTATTTT. The rearrangement uses TRBV29-1 and TRBJ2-3; D may correspond to TRBD1 or TRBD2 (5 bases each). V lost 3 bases and J 1 base, leaving 5 bases between the germline ends. The CDR3 loop spans 12 amino acids. Germline assignment: CDR1 SQVTM and CDR2 ANQGSEA.

This rearrangement joins TRBV7-9 to TRBJ2-2; the D gene is possibly TRBD2 (6 bases). CDR1 and CDR2 (germline): SEHNR, FQNEAQ (reference sequence). The CDR3 has 15 amino acids. With 5 bases removed from V and 5 bases from J, the gap between germline ends came to 15 bases. The CDR3 region is CASSPGDLLTGELFF. The CDR3 nucleotides read TGTGCCAGCAGCCCGGGGGACTTACTAACCGGGGAGCTGTTTTTT.

At least ten counts were recorded for this clonotype. CDR3 region: CASSLSGAGGQETQYF. CDR3 in DNA: TGTGCCAGCAGCTTGAGTGGAGCGGGGGGCCAAGAGACCCAGTACTTC. The J gene is TRBJ2-5, the V gene TRBV7-2; 9 positions agree with TRBD2. V lost 3 bases, J lost 1 base, and 6 bases stayed unmatched. The CDR3 runs to 16 residues. From germline, CDR1 is SGHTA and CDR2 FQGNSA.

This clonotype occurred a few times. This sequence joins TRBV6-5 and TRBJ2-3, with D tentatively TRBD1 (6 bases). The CDR3 runs to 15 residues. The germline V gene has CDR1 MNHEY and CDR2 SVGAGI. Trimming shortened V by 2 bases and J by 4 bases, and 13 bases separated the two germline ends. The CDR3: CASSYQGFLADTQYF. The CDR3 DNA reads as TGTGCCAGCAGTTACCAGGGGTTTCTGGCAGATACGCAGTATTTT.

This clonotype has more than one count but fewer than ten. The chain carries TRBV5-1 and TRBJ2-3, with D maybe TRBD2 (7 bases). Germline CDR1 is SGHRS and CDR2 is YFSETQ. The CDR3 consists of 17 residues. V was clipped by 3 bases and J by 1 base, with 18 bases between them. CDR3 in DNA: TGCGCCAGCAGCTCCAACGTCGGCGGGGGCCGCACAGATACGCAGTATTTT. Amino acid sequence: CASSSNVGGGRTDTQYF. Based on the CDR3 plus reference TRBV5-1 and TRBJ2-3, the full variable domain is KAGVTQTPRYLIKTRGQQVTLSCSPISGHRSVSWYQQTPGQGLQFLFEYFSETQRNKGNFPGRFSGRQFSNSRSEMNVSTLELGDSALYLCASSSNVGGGRTDTQYFGPGTRLTVL.

This clonotype occurred a few times. V and J are TRBV6-5 and TRBJ2-1; 10 nucleotides align to TRBD2. The CDR3 has 16 residues. The germline V gene has CDR1 MNHEY and CDR2 SVGAGI. Trimming cost V 5 bases and J 0 bases; bases outside gene matches: 4. The chain's CDR3 is CASSHQRGGSYNEQFF. The DNA of the CDR3 is TGTGCCAGCAGTCACCAGCGGGGGGGCTCCTACAATGAGCAGTTCTTC.

The J gene is TRBJ2-1, the V gene TRBV7-9; no firm D call. Deletions cut 5 bases from V and 2 bases from J, with 13 bases between. This CDR3 has 15 amino acids. Germline CDR1 and CDR2: SEHNR and FQNEAQ (reference sequence). CDR3 sequence reads: CASSPTPSPYNEQFF. In DNA, the CDR3 is TGTGCCAGCAGCCCTACACCGTCCCCCTACAATGAGCAGTTCTTC. The complete variable domain, with remaining parts taken from reference TRBV7-9 and TRBJ2-1, reads DTGVSQNPRHKITKRGQNVTFRCDPISEHNRLYWYRQTLGQGPEFLTYFQNEAQLEKSRLLSDRFSAERPKGSFSTLEIQRTEQGDSAMYLCASSPTPSPYNEQFFGPGTRLTVL.

This clonotype has only a few counts. V usage is TRBV27 and J usage is TRBJ2-7; 7 nucleotides align to TRBD1. CDR3 length: 11 residues. Losses at the gene ends were 3 bases for V and 10 bases for J; bases not matched to a gene: 3. From germline, CDR1 is MNHEY and CDR2 SMNVEV (reference sequence). The CDR3 nucleotides are TGTGCCAGCAGTTTCAGACAGGGCCAGTACGTC. It is translated as CASSFRQGQYV.

This clonotype appeared a few times. V and J are TRBV3-1 and TRBJ2-6; TRBD1 agrees at 9 bases. This CDR3 is built from 16 residues. Germline V gives CDR1 LGHDT, CDR2 YNNKEL (reference sequence). V shed 4 bases and J 4 bases; nucleotides not matched to a gene: 5. The CDR3 region is CASSLQGAGGANVLTF. The CDR3 DNA reads as TGTGCCAGCAGCCTACAGGGGGCCGGGGGGGCCAACGTCCTGACTTTC.

This clonotype was seen many times. This chain joins TRBV11-2 and TRBJ1-1; D unclear. V lost 5 bases and J lost 1, with 5 bases in between. Germline assignment: CDR1 SGHAT and CDR2 FQNNGV. The CDR3 has 12 amino acids. The CDR3 DNA reads TGTGCCAGCAGCCGGAGGAACACTGAAGCTTTCTTT. Translation gives CASSRRNTEAFF.

The sample holds a few counts of this clonotype. The V gene is TRBV21-1, the J gene TRBJ2-7. TRBV21-1 is termed a pseudogene. The CDR3 is 15 residues long. The CDR3 nucleotides are TGTGCCAGCAGAACAAAGAGGACGGAAATCTACGAGCAGTACTTC. Protein: CASRTKRTEIYEQYF.

This clonotype was observed a handful of times. The chain joins TRBV12-3 or TRBV12-4 to TRBJ2-3; 12 bases fit TRBD2. J was trimmed by 2 bases and V by 6 bases; bases with no gene match: 18. This CDR3 has 20 amino acids. CDR3 sequence: CASRSPRASGGAPDTDTQYF. The CDR3 bases are TGTGCCAGCAGATCTCCCCGGGCTAGCGGGGGGGCCCCTGACACAGATACGCAGTATTTT.

The chain recombines TRBV11-3 with TRBJ2-6; 8 bases line up with TRBD2. In germline, CDR1 is SGHNT, CDR2 YENEEA. J lost 1 base, V lost 5 bases, and 10 bases had no gene match. The CDR3 extends over 18 amino acids. This CDR3 is CASSRERGPRSGANVLTF. The CDR3 bases are TGTGCCAGCAGCCGAGAGCGGGGGCCCCGTTCTGGGGCCAACGTCCTGACTTTC.

Only a few counts were recorded for this clonotype. The chain uses TRBV7-9 and TRBJ1-1, with D possibly matching TRBD1 (5 bases). V was cut by 5 bases and J by 7 bases, with 20 bases left in between. Germline V CDR1 and CDR2: SEHNR, FQNEAQ (reference sequence). CDR3 length: 15 amino acids. The CDR3 here is CASSPGTLANLEAFF. CDR3 in DNA: TGTGCCAGCAGCCCGGGGACCTTAGCGAACCTTGAAGCTTTCTTT. The full variable domain, rest sourced from reference TRBV7-9 and TRBJ1-1, is DTGVSQNPRHKITKRGQNVTFRCDPISEHNRLYWYRQTLGQGPEFLTYFQNEAQLEKSRLLSDRFSAERPKGSFSTLEIQRTEQGDSAMYLCASSPGTLANLEAFFGQGTRLTVV.

This clonotype was counted ten times or more. This chain joins TRBV2 and TRBJ2-1, with TRBD1 as a possible D gene (6 bases). Trimming removed 11 bases from V and 9 bases from J, with 17 bases in between. CDR3 length: 12 amino acids. The V gene's germline CDR1 is SNHLY and CDR2 FYNNEI. The DNA for the CDR3 is TGTGCCGGCCGGCCCCAGGGGCCTGAGCAGTTCTTC. This codes for CAGRPQGPEQFF. Filled out from reference TRBV2 and TRBJ2-1, the complete variable domain reads EPEVTQTPSHQVTQMGQEVILRCVPISNHLYFYWYRQILGQKVEFLVSFYNNEISEKSEIFDDQFSVERPDGSNFTLKIRSTKLEDSAMYFCAGRPQGPEQFFGPGTRLTVL.

The rearrangement links TRBV7-2 to TRBJ2-5; 7 bases agree with TRBD1. The CDR3 is 14 residues long. Germline V gives CDR1 SGHTA, CDR2 FQGNSA. V was clipped by 6 bases and J by 4 bases; unmatched bases: 8. The CDR3 reads CASSTDRVGETQYF. The CDR3 DNA follows: TGTGCCAGCAGTACCGACAGGGTTGGAGAGACCCAGTACTTC.

This clonotype has at least ten counts. V usage is TRBV7-9 and J usage is TRBJ2-3; 12 nucleotides agree with TRBD2. J gave up 8 bases and V 5 bases, and 14 bases lay outside the gene matches. Germline CDR1 and CDR2: SEHNR and FQNEAQ (reference sequence). The CDR3 contains 17 residues. The CDR3 here is CASSARTSGTGDGTQYF. DNA of the CDR3: TGTGCCAGCAGCGCCCGGACTAGCGGGACCGGGGATGGTACGCAGTATTTT.

This clonotype was counted ten times or more. The V gene is TRBV12-3 or TRBV12-4, the J gene TRBJ2-1; 11 nucleotides line up with TRBD2. This CDR3 is built from 14 residues. V dropped 4 bases and J dropped 10; count of bases not matched to a gene: 6. The CDR3 DNA follows: TGTGCCAGCAGTTCGACTAGCGGGACTTTCGAGCAGTTCTTC. It is translated as CASSSTSGTFEQFF.

The chain joins TRBV6-5 to TRBJ2-2; 11 bases map to TRBD2. With V trimmed by 4 bases and J by 7 bases, 11 bases remained unmatched. This CDR3 is built from 17 residues. Germline CDR1 is MNHEY and CDR2 is SVGAGI. In nucleotides, the CDR3 is TGTGCCAGCAGTTTCCTCGTGCCTAGCGGGGGGAGCGGGGAGCTGTTTTTT. It translates to CASSFLVPSGGSGELFF.

The sample holds a few counts of this clonotype. The rearrangement joins TRBV30 to TRBJ1-5; D gene uncertain. Germline-derived CDR1 and CDR2 are GTSNPN and SVGIG (reference sequence). CDR3 size: 13 residues. Trimming removed 0 bases from V and 5 bases from J, with 8 bases in between. CDR3 nucleotides: TGTGCCTGGAGTGTAACGTTCGATCAGCCCCAGCATTTT. It encodes CAWSVTFDQPQHF.

The V gene is TRBV12-3 or TRBV12-4, the J gene TRBJ2-7; tentatively, D is TRBD2 (6 bases). The CDR3 contains 14 residues. Trimming removed 7 bases from V and 2 bases from J, with 15 bases in between. Here the CDR3 reads CASTSGLETYEQYF. Written as DNA, the CDR3 is TGTGCCAGCACTTCGGGACTCGAGACCTACGAGCAGTACTTC.

This clonotype was seen only a few times. The DNA for the CDR3 is TGTGCCAGCAGCTTAGAGCGGGGGAACAATGAGCAGTTCTTC. It encodes CASSLERGNNEQFF. The V gene is TRBV7-7, the J gene TRBJ2-1, with 8 bases fitting TRBD2. This CDR3 has 14 amino acids. V trimming: 1 base; J trimming: 5 bases; junction bases outside the gene matches: 1. Germline V gene data show CDR1 as SSHAT and CDR2 as FNYEAQ (reference sequence).

The chain recombines TRBV4-1 with TRBJ2-2; TRBD1 agrees at 9 bases. This CDR3 contains 15 residues. J lost 6 bases, V lost 5 bases, and 7 bases had no gene match. Germline V CDR1 and CDR2: MGHRA, YSYEKL. In DNA form, the CDR3 reads TGCGCCAGCAGCACCCACAGGGGGCGTCCCGGGGAGCTGTTTTTT. It yields the protein CASSTHRGRPGELFF.

This clonotype has more than one count but fewer than ten. The J gene is TRBJ2-5, the V gene TRBV6-5, with 14 nucleotides matching TRBD2. Germline CDR1 reads MNHEY; CDR2 reads SVGAGI. The length of the CDR3 is 17 residues. With V trimmed by 2 bases and J by 5 bases, 7 bases remained unmatched. The CDR3 nucleotides are TGTGCCAGCAGTTACCCCTCGACTAGCGGGGGGGCTGAGACCCAGTACTTC. Protein: CASSYPSTSGGAETQYF.

This sequence joins TRBV7-2 and TRBJ1-3; D uncertain. CDR1 is SGHTA and CDR2 is FQGNSA in the germline V gene. Trimming left V 3 bases short and J 0 bases short, with 6 bases between. The CDR3 contains 14 residues. The chain's CDR3 is CASSFPNSGNTIYF. CDR3 DNA: TGTGCCAGCAGCTTCCCGAACTCTGGAAACACCATATATTTT.